This T cell receptor beta chain was found in a study of blood T cell repertoires in COVID-19 (dated by TCRdb to the early 2020s). Study-wide context: Samples covering the acute and convalescent phases of COVID-19 were provided by collaborators in the United States, Italy and Spain. Deeply sampled blood TCRbeta repertoires from subjects exposed to, actively infected with, or recovered from COVID-19 were included in the dataset. The repertoires were released in a freely available public database intended as a resource for research on the immune response to SARS-CoV-2. A de-identified subject ID, COVID-19 status, age in years and sex were almost always included in the sample metadata. The samples were drawn from the first 160 participants of the ongoing ImmuneRACE study and from over a thousand subjects provided by 6 global collaborators. The prospective study material was composed of cDNA or gDNA derived from T cells, B-cell-depleted T cells, or PBMCs. Where HLA class I and class II types were available, the types were taken from metadata supplied by the sample provider, not from assay-based typing.

Broad study findings and their caveats: The amount of clinical and demographic metadata varied by source and participant and was provided uncurated.

TCRbeta CDR3 regions were amplified from genomic DNA by means of the immunoSEQ Assay, a bias-controlled multiplex PCR. As for how the authors treated the data: Nucleated cell counts per sample were estimated from amplification of reference gene primers within the assay. To quantify the absolute abundance of each unique TCRbeta CDR3 rearrangement, sequence reads were collapsed and filtered. For each sample, productive Simpson clonality was calculated as the square root of Simpson's diversity index over productive rearrangements. Not all clones reach the TCRdb copy of this immuneACCESS table, which keeps in-frame sequences only. Checked studies attribute under half of the gap to unresolved V genes and leave the rest unexplained. That table gives V, J and clone size, and the DNA gave D and trimming. Within this sample are about 300,000 clones, with over 70% of them counted one time only. The ten largest make up around 1.2% of the sample.

Trimming accounts for 5 bases at V and 0 bases at J, while the number of junction bases matched to no gene is 8. The CDR3 holds 16 amino acids from the cysteine to the phenylalanine. The sequence is cut down to CDR3 DNA, 48 bases in frame from base 1. Per the germline V gene, SGHAT is the CDR1 and FQNNGV is the CDR2. About this clone: This receptor's antigen is unknown. No base quality values were provided; no much bigger clone lies one nucleotide off.

Whole blood was collected in K2EDTA tubes by collaborating institutions according to the institutions' own protocols. For TCRbeta analysis, collaborators shipped samples in one of three forms: frozen whole blood, isolated PBMCs, or DNA extracted from either of those sample types. The TCR sequence derives from a woman aged 50 to 60 with acute or convalescent COVID-19. The chain was built from TRBV11-2 and TRBJ2-3; 7 of the junction bases match TRBD2. The specimen was peripheral blood. The sequenced DNA: TGTGCCAGCAGCCTTCTAGCGGAGTCTAGCACAGATACGCAGTATTTT. Its protein reads: CASSLLAESSTDTQYF.